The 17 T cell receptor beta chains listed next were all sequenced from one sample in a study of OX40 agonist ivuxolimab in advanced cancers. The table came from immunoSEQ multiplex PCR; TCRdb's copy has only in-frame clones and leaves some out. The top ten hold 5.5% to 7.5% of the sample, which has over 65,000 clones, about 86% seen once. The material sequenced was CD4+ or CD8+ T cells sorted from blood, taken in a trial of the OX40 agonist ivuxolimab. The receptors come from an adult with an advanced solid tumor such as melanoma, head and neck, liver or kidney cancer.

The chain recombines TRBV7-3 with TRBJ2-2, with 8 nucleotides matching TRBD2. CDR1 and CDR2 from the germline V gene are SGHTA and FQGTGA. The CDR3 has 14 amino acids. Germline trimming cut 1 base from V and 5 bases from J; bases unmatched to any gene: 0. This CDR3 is CASSLSGRTGELFF. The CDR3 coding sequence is TGTGCCAGCAGCTTAAGCGGGAGGACCGGGGAGCTGTTTTTT.

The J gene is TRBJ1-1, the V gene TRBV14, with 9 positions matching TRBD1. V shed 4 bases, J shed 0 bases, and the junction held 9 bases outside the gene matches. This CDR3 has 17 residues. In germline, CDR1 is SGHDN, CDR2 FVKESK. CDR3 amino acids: CASSLSRTGVLNTEAFF. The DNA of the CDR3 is TGTGCCAGCAGCCTCTCGCGGACAGGGGTCCTGAACACTGAAGCTTTCTTT.

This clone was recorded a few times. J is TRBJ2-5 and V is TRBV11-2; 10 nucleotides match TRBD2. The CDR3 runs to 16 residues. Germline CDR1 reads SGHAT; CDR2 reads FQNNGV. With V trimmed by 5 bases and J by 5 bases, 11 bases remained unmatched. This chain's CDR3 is CASSHSGGPGGETQYF. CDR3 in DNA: TGTGCCAGCAGCCATAGCGGGGGGCCCGGGGGGGAGACCCAGTACTTC.

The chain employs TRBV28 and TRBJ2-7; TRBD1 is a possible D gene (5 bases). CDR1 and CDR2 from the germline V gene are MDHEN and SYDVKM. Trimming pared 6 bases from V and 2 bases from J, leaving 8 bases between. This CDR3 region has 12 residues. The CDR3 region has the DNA TGTGCCAGCAGCGACAGCCCCTACGAGCAGTACTTC. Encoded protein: CASSDSPYEQYF.

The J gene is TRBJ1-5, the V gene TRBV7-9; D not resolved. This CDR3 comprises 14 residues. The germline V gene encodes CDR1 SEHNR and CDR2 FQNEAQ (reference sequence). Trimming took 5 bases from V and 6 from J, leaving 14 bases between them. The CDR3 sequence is CASSQGAGIQPQHF. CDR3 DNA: TGTGCCAGCAGCCAAGGCGCGGGAATTCAGCCCCAGCATTTT.

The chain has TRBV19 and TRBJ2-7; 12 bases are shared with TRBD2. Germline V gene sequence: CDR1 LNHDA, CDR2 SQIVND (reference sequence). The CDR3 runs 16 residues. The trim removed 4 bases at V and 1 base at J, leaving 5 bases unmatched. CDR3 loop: CASSKGGTSGSYEQYF. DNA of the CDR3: TGTGCCAGTAGTAAAGGTGGGACTAGCGGGTCCTACGAGCAGTACTTC.

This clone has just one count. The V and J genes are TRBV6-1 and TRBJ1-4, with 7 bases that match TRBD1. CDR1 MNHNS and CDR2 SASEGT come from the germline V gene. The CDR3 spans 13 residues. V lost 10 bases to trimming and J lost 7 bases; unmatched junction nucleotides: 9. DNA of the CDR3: TGTGCCACCACAGGGGCCGGGGGTGAAAAACTGTTTTTT. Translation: CATTGAGGEKLFF.

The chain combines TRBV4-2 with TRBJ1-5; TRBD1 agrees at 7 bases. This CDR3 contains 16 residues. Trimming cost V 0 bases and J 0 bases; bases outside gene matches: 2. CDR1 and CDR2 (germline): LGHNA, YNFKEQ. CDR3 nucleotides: TGTGCCAGCAGCCAAGAGGGACAGTATAGCAATCAGCCCCAGCATTTT. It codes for CASSQEGQYSNQPQHF.

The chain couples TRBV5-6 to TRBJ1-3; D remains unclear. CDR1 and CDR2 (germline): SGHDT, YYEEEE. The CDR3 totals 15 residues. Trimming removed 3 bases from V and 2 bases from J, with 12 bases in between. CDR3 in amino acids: CASSSSWAPGNTIYF. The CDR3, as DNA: TGTGCCAGCAGCTCTAGCTGGGCACCTGGAAACACCATATATTTT.

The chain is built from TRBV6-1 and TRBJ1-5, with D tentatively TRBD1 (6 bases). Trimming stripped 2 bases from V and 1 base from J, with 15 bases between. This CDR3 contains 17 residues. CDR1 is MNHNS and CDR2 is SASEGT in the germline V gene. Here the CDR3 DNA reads TGTGCCAGCAGTGAAAGTTGGGGGGCTATAAGCAATCAGCCCCAGCATTTT. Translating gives CASSESWGAISNQPQHF.

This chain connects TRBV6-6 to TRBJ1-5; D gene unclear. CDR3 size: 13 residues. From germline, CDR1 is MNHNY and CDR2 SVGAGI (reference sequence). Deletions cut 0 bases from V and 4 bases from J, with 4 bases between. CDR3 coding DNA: TGTGCCAGCAGTTACTCGAATAATCAGCCCCAGCATTTT. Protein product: CASSYSNNQPQHF.

Here the CDR3 reads CASSLASADRGSDTQYF. DNA of the CDR3: TGTGCCAGCAGCTTGGCCTCCGCCGACAGGGGGTCAGATACGCAGTATTTT. The rearrangement joins TRBV5-6 to TRBJ2-3; 9 nucleotides match TRBD1. CDR3 length equals 17 residues. Germline values: CDR1 SGHDT, CDR2 YYEEEE. The V segment lost 0 bases and the J segment 4 bases; nucleotides outside the gene matches: 9.

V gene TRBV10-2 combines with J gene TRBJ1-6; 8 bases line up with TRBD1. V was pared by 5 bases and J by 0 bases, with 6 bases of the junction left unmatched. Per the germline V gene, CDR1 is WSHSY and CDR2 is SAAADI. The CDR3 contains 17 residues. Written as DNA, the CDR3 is TGCGCCAGCAGTAGCAGGGGGCAGAGCTCCTATAATTCACCCCTCCACTTT. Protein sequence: CASSSRGQSSYNSPLHF.

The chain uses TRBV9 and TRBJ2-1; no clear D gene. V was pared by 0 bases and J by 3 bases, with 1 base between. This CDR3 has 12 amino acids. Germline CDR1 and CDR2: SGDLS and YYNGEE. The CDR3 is CASSVDYNEQFF. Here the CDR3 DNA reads TGTGCCAGCAGCGTAGACTACAATGAGCAGTTCTTC.

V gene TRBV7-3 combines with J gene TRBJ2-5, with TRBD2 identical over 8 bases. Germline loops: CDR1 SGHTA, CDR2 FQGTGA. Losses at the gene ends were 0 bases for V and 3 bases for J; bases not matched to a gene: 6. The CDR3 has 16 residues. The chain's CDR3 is CASSLTAAGAKETQYF. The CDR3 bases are TGTGCCAGCAGCTTAACCGCAGCGGGGGCCAAAGAGACCCAGTACTTC.

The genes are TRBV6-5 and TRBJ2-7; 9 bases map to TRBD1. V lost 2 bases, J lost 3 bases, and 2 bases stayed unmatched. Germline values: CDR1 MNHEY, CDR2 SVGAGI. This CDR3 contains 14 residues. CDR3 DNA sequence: TGTGCCAGCAGTTACGGGGACAGGGACTACGAGCAGTACTTC. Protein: CASSYGDRDYEQYF.

CDR3 nucleotide sequence: TGTGCCAGCAGTTATGGACAGGGCGCCGCTGGCTACACCTTC. Protein sequence: CASSYGQGAAGYTF. The chain has TRBV6-1 and TRBJ1-2; TRBD1 aligns across 8 bases. Germline CDR1 is MNHNS and CDR2 is SASEGT. The CDR3 totals 14 residues. Losses at the gene ends were 5 bases for V and 7 bases for J; bases not matched to a gene: 9.